The next 2 T cell receptor beta chains were all read from a single sample in a study of CD8+CD57+ T cells in acquired aplastic anemia. Profiles of TCR beta VDJ and CDR3 were generated from a genomic DNA template. TCRdb redid the calling of the reads with MiXCR, one entry per CDR3 protein. This repertoire shows about 70,000 distinct CDR3 sequences, 54% found once; its top ten account for approximately 8.3%. The sequenced material came from sorted CD4+, CD8+, or CD8+CD57+ T cells (not recorded which) from PBMCs. The receptors were gathered from a human donor in good health, serving as a control.

The CDR3, as DNA: TGTGCCAGTAGTATGACAGACTCCTACGAGCAGTACTTC. This codes for CASSMTDSYEQYF. The chain employs TRBV19 and TRBJ2-7, with a weak D call TRBD1 (5 bases). Germline V gene lookup returns CDR1 LNHDA and CDR2 SQIVND (reference sequence). With 3 bases removed from V and 0 bases from J, the gap between germline ends came to 6 bases. The CDR3 consists of 13 residues.

The chain recombines TRBV10-3 with TRBJ1-5; TRBD1 matches 7 bases. CDR3 length: 15 residues. J gave up 6 bases and V 3 bases, and 8 bases lay outside the gene matches. From germline, CDR1 is ENHRY and CDR2 SYGVKD. CDR3 sequence reads: CAISDRQGGSQPQHF. The CDR3 DNA reads TGTGCCATCAGTGACCGACAGGGAGGTAGTCAGCCCCAGCATTTT.